These T cell receptor beta chains were read from a single sample in a study of CD8+CD57+ T cells in acquired aplastic anemia. In TCRdb, the reads were re-called with MiXCR into one record per CDR3 protein. The sample holds around 170,000 distinct CDR3 sequences, under 55% seen once. Sequencing used sorted CD4+, CD8+, or CD8+CD57+ T cells (not recorded which) from PBMCs. The receptor set was obtained from a human donor with aplastic anemia. Each CDR3 is given with its conserved first and last residue. A D gene is named only where the DNA matches it firmly. A row's size may be missing; if present it is once, few, many or a size class.

j_call v_call clone_size d_call cdr3_nt cdr3_aa
TRBJ2-3 TRBV11-2 - - TGTGCCAGCAGCTTACGGAGCTTTGTAACCAGCACAGATACGCAGTATTTT CASSLRSFVTSTDTQYF
TRBJ1-5 TRBV30 many - TGTGCCTGGAGTGGGAAGGGCCCACGGCCCCAGCATTTT CAWSGKGPRPQHF
TRBJ2-7 TRBV20-1 - - TGCAGTGCTCGTGGACAGAGGTCCTACGAGCAGTACTTC CSARGQRSYEQYF
TRBJ2-2 TRBV4-3 few TRBD1 TGCGCCAGCAGCCGACCGGGACAGGGGTCCACCGGGGAGCTGTTTTTT CASSRPGQGSTGELFF
TRBJ2-7 TRBV2 few TRBD2 TGTGCCAGCAGAATTTCGACTAGCCCGGGCGAGCAGTACTTC CASRISTSPGEQYF
TRBJ2-5 TRBV7-2 - - TGTGCCAGCAGCTTAACAGGGAGGGATACCCAGTACTTC CASSLTGRDTQYF
TRBJ2-7 TRBV11-2 many - TGTGCCAGCAGCTTAGGTCGCAACGAGCAGTACTTC CASSLGRNEQYF
TRBJ1-2 TRBV20-1 - TRBD1 TGCAGTGCTAGAGATTGGGGACAGGGGCATGGCTACACCTTC CSARDWGQGHGYTF
TRBJ1-2 TRBV10-3 - - TGTGCCATCGGTGCGGAACTCGCTAACTATGGCTGCACCTTC CAIGAELANYGCTF
TRBJ2-5 TRBV10-3 - - TGTGCCATCAGGGAGGGCGGGGAAGAGACCCAGTACTTC CAIREGGEETQYF
TRBJ1-1 TRBV5-1 - - TGCGCCAGCAGCGTGGACAGCAGGACTGAAGCTTTCTTT CASSVDSRTEAFF
TRBJ2-7 TRBV3-1 many - TGTGCCAGCAGCCGAATGGGACGGAACTACGAGCAGTACTTC CASSRMGRNYEQYF
TRBJ2-3 TRBV9 many TRBD1 TGTGCCAGCAGCATCAGAGGGGACAGGACCGCAGATACGCAGTATTTT CASSIRGDRTADTQYF
TRBJ2-1 TRBV12-3/TRBV12-4 many TRBD2 TGTGCCAGCAGTTTTGGCGGGAGGGCCAGAGGTGAGCAGTTCTTC CASSFGGRARGEQFF
TRBJ2-7 TRBV10-3 - TRBD2 TGTGCCATCAGAGTAGCGGGAGTGGGGGGCTACGAGCAGTACTTC CAIRVAGVGGYEQYF
TRBJ2-2 TRBV4-1 few - TGCGCCAGCAGCCAGGGGGCCAACCTAGGTGAAAGAAACACCGGGGAGCTGTTTTTT CASSQGANLGERNTGELFF
TRBJ2-7 TRBV9 many TRBD2 TGTGCCAGCAGCGCCGGGACTAGGGGAGGCGAGCAGTACTTC CASSAGTRGGEQYF
TRBJ2-1 TRBV29-1 - - TGCAGCGTTGAAGATGGGATCGTAAGTGGGAATGAGCAGTTCTTC CSVEDGIVSGNEQFF
TRBJ1-1 TRBV10-3 few - TGTGCCACCCACAATACACGTTACACTGAAGCTTTCTTT CATHNTRYTEAFF
TRBJ2-7 TRBV10-2 many TRBD2 TGCGCCAGCAGTGGGGCTAGCGGTAGCTCCTACGAGCAGTACTTC CASSGASGSSYEQYF
TRBJ1-2 TRBV25-1 - - TGTGCCAGCTCACCAATTGGGAGTTCCCTCTATGGCTACACCTTC CASSPIGSSLYGYTF
TRBJ1-5 TRBV10-3 - - TGTGCCACCGGGAGCGGGGGTGGAAGCAATCAGCCCCAGCATTTT CATGSGGGSNQPQHF
TRBJ2-4 TRBV30 - - TGTGCCTGGGGTTCGGGGGACATTCAGTACTTC CAWGSGDIQYF
TRBJ1-5 TRBV24-1 - - TGTGCCACCAGTGACCAAGGACAGCCCAATCAGCCCCAGCATTTT CATSDQGQPNQPQHF
TRBJ2-1 TRBV12-3/TRBV12-4 - - TGTGCCAGCAGTCCGAGGGGGGGACAGTACTACAATGAGCAGTTCTTC CASSPRGGQYYNEQFF
TRBJ2-2 TRBV12-3/TRBV12-4 few - TGTGCCAGCAGTTTGTTCGGGAGTGGGGGAGGTGGCACCGGGGAGCTGTTTTTT CASSLFGSGGGGTGELFF
TRBJ2-5 TRBV29-1 - - TGCAGCTGGGACGGTCAAGAGACCCAGTACTTC CSWDGQETQYF
TRBJ2-7 TRBV4-1 - TRBD2 TGCGCCAGCAGCCAGGGACTAGCGGGATTGATCCTTCCCGAGCAGTACTTC CASSQGLAGLILPEQYF
TRBJ2-7 TRBV19 few - TGTGCCAGTAGTATCCCCGGGGCCCTCTACGAGCAGTACTTC CASSIPGALYEQYF
TRBJ2-1 TRBV5-1 many - TGCGCCAGCAGCTTGTCCAGTACCTACAATGAGCAGTTCTTC CASSLSSTYNEQFF
TRBJ2-5 TRBV5-1 once TRBD2 TGCGCCAGCAGCTTGGCGGGTAGCGGGGAAGAGACCCAGTACTTC CASSLAGSGEETQYF
TRBJ1-2 TRBV7-9 - TRBD1 TGTGCCAGCAGCTTAGGGGACAGAAAAAGCTATGGCTACACCTTC CASSLGDRKSYGYTF
TRBJ2-3 TRBV24-1 - - TGTGCCACAGGGAGTTTCGACCGCACAGATACGCAGTATTTT CATGSFDRTDTQYF
TRBJ1-5 TRBV5-1 many - TGCGCCAGCAGCTTGGCCGGTCTCTCGGGTCAGCCCCAGCATTTT CASSLAGLSGQPQHF
TRBJ2-5 TRBV2 many - TGTGCCAGCAGTGCGGGCCGTCCCGGGGAGACCCAGTACTTC CASSAGRPGETQYF
TRBJ2-7 TRBV9 - - TGTGCCAGCAGCGTAGACGGCGGTTACGAGTGGTACTTC CASSVDGGYEWYF
TRBJ1-2 TRBV24-1 - - TGTGCCACCAGTCCCGGGGGAAACTATGGCTACACCTTC CATSPGGNYGYTF
TRBJ2-1 TRBV2 few TRBD2 TGTGCCAGCAGTGCGGGTAGCGGGAAATACAATGAGCAGTTCTTC CASSAGSGKYNEQFF
TRBJ1-5 TRBV7-2 once - TGTGCCAGCAGCTTCAGGGGTTATCAGCCCCAGCATTTT CASSFRGYQPQHF
TRBJ1-1 TRBV5-1 - TRBD1 TGCGCCAGCAGCATTGGACAGGTGGACACTGAAGCTTTCTTT CASSIGQVDTEAFF